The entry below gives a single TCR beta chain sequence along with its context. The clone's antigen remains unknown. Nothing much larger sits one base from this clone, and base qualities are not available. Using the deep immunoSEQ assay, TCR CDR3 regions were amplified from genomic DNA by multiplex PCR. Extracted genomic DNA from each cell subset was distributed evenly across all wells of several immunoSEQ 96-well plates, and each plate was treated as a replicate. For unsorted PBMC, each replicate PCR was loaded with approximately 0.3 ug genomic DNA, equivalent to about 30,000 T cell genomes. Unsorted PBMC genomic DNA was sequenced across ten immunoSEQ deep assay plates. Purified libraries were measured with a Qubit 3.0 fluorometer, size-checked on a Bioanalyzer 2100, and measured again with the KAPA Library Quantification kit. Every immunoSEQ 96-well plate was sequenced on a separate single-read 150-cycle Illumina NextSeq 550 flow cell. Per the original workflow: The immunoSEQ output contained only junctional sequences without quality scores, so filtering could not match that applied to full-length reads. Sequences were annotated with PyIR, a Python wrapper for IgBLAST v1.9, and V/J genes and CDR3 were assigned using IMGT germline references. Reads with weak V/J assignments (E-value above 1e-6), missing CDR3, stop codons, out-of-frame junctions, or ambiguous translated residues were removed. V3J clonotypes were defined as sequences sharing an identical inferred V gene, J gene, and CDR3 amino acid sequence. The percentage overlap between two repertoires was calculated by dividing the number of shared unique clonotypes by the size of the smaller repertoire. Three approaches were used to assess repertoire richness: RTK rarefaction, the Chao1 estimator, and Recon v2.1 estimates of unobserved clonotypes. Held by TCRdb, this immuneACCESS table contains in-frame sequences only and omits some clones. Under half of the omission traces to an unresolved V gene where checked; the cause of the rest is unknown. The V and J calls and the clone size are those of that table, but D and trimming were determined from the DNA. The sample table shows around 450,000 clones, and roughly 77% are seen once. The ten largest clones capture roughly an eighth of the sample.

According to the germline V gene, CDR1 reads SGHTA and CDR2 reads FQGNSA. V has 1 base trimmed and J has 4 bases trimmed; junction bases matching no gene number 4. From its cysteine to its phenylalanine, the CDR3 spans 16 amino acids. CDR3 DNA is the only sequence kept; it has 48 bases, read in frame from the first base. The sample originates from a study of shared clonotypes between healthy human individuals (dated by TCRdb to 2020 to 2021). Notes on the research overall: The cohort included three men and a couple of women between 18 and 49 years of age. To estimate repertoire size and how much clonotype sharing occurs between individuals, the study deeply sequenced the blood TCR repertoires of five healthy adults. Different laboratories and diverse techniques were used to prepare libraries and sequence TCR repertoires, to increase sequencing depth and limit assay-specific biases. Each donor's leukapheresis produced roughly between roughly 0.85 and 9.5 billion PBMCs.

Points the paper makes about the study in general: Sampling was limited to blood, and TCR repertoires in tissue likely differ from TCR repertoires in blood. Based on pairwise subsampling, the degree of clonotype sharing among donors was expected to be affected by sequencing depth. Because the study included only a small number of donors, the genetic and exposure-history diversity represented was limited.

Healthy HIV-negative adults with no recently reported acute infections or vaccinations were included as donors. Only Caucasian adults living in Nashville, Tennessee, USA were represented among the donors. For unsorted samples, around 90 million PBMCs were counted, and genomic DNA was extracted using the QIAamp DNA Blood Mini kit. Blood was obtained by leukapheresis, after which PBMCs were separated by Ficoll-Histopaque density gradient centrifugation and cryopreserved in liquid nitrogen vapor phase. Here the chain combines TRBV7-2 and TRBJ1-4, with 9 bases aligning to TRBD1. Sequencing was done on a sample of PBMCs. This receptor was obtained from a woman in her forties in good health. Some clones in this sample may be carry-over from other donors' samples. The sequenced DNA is TGTGCCAGCAGCTTAGTATCGGGACAGGGTAATGAAAAACTGTTTTTT. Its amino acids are CASSLVSGQGNEKLFF.